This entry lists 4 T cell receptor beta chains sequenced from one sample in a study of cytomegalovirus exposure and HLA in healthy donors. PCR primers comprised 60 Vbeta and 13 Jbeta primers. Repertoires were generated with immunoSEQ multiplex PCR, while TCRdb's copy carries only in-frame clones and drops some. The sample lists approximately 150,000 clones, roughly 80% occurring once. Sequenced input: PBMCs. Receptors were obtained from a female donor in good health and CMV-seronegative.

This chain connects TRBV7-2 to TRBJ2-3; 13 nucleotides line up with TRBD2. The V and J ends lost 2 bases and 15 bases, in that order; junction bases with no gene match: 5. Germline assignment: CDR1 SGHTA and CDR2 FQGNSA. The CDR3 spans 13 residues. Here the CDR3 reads CASSLLLAGGSYF. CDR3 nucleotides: TGTGCCAGCAGCTTACTACTAGCGGGGGGGTCTTATTTT.

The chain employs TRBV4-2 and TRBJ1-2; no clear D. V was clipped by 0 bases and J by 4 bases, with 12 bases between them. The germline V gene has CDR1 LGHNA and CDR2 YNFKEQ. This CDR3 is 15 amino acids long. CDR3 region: CASSQERIRPYGYTF. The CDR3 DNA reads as TGTGCCAGCAGCCAAGAGAGGATCCGACCCTATGGCTACACCTTC.

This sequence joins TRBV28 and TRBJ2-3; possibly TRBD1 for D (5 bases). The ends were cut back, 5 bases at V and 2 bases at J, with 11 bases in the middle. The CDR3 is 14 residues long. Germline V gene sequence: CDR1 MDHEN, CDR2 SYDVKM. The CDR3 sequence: CASSNTGSTDTQYF. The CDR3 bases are TGTGCCAGCAGTAATACAGGTTCCACAGATACGCAGTATTTT.

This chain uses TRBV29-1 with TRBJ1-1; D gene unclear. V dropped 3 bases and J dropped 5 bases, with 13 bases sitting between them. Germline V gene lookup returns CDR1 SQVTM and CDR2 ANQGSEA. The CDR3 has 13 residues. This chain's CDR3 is CSVDGLRSTEAFF. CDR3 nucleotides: TGCAGCGTTGATGGGTTGAGGAGTACTGAAGCTTTCTTT.